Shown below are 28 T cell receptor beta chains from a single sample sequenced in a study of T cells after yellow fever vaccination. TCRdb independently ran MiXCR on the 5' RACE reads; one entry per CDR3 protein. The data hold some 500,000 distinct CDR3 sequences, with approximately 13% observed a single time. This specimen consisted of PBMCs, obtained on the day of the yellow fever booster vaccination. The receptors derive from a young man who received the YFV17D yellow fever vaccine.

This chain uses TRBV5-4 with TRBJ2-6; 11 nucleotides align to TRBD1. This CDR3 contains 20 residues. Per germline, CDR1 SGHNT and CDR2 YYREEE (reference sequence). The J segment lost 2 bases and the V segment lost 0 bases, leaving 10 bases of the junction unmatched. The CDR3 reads CASSLESRRGQGAGANVLTF. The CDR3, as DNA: TGTGCCAGCAGCTTGGAGTCCCGACGGGGACAGGGGGCTGGGGCCAACGTCCTGACTTTC.

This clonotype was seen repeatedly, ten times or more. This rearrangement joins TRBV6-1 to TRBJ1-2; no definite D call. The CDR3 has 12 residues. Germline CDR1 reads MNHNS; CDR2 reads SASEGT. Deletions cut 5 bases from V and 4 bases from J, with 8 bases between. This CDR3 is CASSLDLYGYTF. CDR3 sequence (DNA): TGTGCCAGCAGTTTAGACCTCTATGGCTACACCTTC.

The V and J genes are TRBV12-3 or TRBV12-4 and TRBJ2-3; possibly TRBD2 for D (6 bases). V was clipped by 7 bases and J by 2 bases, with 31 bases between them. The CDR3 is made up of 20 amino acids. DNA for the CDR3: TGTGCCAGCACTCAATACACGAGGGGCGGGGTCCGGGAGCTCACAGATACGCAGTATTTT. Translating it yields CASTQYTRGGVRELTDTQYF.

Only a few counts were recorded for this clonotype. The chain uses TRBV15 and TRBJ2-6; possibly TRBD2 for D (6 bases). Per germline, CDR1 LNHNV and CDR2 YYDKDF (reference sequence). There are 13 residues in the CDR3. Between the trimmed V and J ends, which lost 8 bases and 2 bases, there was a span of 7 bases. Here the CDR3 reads CATGRPGANVLTF. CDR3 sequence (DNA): TGTGCCACCGGGAGGCCTGGGGCCAACGTCCTGACTTTC.

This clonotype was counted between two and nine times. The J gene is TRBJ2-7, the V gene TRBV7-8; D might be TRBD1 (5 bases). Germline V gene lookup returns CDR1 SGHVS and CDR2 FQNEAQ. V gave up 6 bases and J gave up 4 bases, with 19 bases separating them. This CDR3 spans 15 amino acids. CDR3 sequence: CASSGARVTQYEQYF. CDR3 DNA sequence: TGTGCCAGCAGTGGGGCGAGAGTCACCCAGTACGAGCAGTACTTC.

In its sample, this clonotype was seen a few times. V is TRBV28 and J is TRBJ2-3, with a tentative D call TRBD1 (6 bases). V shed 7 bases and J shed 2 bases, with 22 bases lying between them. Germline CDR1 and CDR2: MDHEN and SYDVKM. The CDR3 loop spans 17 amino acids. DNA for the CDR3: TGTGCCAGCACCCCGATTATGCTACAGGGAAACACAGATACGCAGTATTTT. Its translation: CASTPIMLQGNTDTQYF.

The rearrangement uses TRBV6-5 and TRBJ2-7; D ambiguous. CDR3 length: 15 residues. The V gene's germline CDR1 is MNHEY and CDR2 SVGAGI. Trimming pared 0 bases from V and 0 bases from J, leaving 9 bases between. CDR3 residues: CASSYSGRSSYEQYF. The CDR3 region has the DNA TGTGCCAGCAGTTACTCTGGCAGGAGCTCCTACGAGCAGTACTTC.

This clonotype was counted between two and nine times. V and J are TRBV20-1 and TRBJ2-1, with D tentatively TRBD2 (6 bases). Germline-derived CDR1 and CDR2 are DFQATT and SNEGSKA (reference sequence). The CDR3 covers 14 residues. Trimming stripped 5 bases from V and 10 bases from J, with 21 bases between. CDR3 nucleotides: TGCAGTGCTGGACGGGGGATAAGGTCGTCGGAGCAGTTCTTC. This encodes CSAGRGIRSSEQFF.

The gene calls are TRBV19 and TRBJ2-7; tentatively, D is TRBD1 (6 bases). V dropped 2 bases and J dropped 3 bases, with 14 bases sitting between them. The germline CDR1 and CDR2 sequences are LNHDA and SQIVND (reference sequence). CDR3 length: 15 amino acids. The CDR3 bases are TGTGCCAGTAGTATAATAGATGGACAGCTCTACGAGCAGTACTTC. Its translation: CASSIIDGQLYEQYF.

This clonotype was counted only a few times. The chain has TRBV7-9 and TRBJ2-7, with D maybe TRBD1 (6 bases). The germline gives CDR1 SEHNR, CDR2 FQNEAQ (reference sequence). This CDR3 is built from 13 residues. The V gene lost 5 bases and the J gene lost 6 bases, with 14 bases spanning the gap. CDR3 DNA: TGTGCCAGCAGCCAAGGGGGACAATTCGAGCAGTACTTC. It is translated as CASSQGGQFEQYF.

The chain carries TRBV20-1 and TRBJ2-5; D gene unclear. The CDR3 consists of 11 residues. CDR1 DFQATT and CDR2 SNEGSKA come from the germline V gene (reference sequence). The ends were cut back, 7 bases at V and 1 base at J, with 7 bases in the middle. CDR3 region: CSGAVQETQYF. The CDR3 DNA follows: TGCAGTGGAGCCGTCCAAGAGACCCAGTACTTC.

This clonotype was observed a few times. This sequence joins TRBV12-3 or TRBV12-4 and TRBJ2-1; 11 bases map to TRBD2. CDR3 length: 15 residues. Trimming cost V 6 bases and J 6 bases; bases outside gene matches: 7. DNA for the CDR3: TGTGCCAGCAGAGTTAGACTAGCGGGACCCAATGAGCAGTTCTTC. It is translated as CASRVRLAGPNEQFF.

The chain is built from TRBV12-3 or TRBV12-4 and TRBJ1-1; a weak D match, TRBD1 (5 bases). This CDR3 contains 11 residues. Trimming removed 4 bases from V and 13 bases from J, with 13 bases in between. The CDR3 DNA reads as TGTGCCAGCAGTTACTCAGGAGGGGTTTTCTTT. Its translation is CASSYSGGVFF.

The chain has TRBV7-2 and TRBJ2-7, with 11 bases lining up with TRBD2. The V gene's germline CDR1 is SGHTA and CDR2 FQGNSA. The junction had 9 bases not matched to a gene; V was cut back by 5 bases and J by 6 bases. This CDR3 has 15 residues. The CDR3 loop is CASSRSTGTSGEQYF. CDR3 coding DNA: TGTGCCAGCAGCCGTTCCACCGGGACTAGCGGCGAGCAGTACTTC.

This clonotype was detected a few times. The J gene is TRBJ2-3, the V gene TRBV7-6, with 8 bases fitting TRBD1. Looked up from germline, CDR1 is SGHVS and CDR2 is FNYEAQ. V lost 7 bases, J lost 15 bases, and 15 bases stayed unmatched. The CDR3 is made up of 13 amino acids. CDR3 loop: CASINPGQGRPYF. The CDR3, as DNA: TGTGCCAGCATCAACCCCGGACAGGGAAGACCATATTTT.

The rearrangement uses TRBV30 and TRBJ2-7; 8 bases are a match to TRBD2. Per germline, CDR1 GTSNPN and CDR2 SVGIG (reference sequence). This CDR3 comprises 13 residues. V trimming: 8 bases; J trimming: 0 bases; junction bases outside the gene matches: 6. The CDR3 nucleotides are TGTGCCCTCGCGGCGGGAGGCTCCTACGAGCAGTACTTC. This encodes CALAAGGSYEQYF.

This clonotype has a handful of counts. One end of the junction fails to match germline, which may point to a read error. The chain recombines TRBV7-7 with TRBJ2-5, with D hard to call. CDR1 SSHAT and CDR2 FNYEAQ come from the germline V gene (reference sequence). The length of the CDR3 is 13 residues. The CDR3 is CASSLLQQETQYF. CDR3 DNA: TGTGCTAGCAGCTTATTACAGCAAGAGACCCAGTACTTC.

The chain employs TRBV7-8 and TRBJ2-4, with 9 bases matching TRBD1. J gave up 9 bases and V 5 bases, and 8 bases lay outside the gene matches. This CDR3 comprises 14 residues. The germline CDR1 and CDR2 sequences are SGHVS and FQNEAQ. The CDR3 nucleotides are TGTGCCAGCAGCCTAGGGACAGGGACAATCATTCAGTACTTC. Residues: CASSLGTGTIIQYF.

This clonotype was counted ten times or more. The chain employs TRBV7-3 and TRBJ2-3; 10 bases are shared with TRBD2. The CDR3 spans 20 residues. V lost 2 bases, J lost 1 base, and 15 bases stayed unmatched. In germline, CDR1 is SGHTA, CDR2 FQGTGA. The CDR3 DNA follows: TGTGCCAGCAGCTTACTAGGGGTTAGCGGGAGGCCCGGGGGCACAGATACGCAGTATTTT. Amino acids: CASSLLGVSGRPGGTDTQYF.

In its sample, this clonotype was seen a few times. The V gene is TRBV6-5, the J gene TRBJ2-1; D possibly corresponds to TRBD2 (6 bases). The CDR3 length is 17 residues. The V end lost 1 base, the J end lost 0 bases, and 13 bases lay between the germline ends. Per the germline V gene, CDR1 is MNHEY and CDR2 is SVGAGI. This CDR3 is CASSYFAGSSSYNEQFF. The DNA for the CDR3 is TGTGCCAGCAGTTACTTCGCCGGGAGTAGCTCCTACAATGAGCAGTTCTTC.

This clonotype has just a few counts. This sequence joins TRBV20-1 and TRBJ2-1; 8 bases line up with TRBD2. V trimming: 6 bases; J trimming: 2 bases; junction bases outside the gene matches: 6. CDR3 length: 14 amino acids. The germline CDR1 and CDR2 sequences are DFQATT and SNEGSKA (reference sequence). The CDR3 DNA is TGCAGTGCGGGAATAGCGGGAACCTACAATGAGCAGTTCTTC. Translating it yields CSAGIAGTYNEQFF.

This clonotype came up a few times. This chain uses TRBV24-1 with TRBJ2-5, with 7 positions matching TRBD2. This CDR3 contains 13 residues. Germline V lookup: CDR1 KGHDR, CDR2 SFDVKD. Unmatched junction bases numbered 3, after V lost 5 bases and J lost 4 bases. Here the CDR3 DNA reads TGTGCCACCAGTGGGGGGGGAGGAGAGACCCAGTACTTC. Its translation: CATSGGGGETQYF.

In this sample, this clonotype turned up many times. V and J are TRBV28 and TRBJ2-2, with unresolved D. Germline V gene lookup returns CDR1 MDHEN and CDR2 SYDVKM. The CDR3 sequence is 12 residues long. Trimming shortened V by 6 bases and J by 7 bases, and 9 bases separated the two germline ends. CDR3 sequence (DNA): TGTGCCAGCAGGCGCAGGATCGGGGAGCTGTTTTTT. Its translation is CASRRRIGELFF.

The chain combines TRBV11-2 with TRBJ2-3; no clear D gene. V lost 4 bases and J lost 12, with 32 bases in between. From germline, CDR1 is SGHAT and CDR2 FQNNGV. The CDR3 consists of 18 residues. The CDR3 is CASSSRTQTLNPKSPQYF. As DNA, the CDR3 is TGTGCCAGCAGCTCCCGGACCCAGACCTTAAACCCGAAAAGTCCCCAGTATTTT.

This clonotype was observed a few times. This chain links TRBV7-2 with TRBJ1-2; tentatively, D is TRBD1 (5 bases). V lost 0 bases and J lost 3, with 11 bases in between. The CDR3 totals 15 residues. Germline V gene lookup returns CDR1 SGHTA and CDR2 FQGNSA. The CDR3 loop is CASSLAGDLYYGYTF. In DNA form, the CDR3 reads TGTGCCAGCAGCTTAGCGGGGGACTTATACTATGGCTACACCTTC.

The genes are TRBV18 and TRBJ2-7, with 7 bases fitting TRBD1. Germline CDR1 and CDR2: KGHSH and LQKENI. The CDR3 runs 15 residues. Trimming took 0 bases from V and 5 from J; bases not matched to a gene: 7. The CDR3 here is CASSPPNRGGHEQYF. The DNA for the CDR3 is TGTGCCAGCTCACCACCCAACAGGGGTGGTCACGAGCAGTACTTC.

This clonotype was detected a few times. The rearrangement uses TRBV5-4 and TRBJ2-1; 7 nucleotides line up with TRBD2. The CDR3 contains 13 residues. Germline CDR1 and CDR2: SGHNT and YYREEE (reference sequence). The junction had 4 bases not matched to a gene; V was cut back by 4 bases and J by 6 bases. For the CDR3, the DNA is TGTGCCAGCAGCGGGAGGGCCGGCAATGAGCAGTTCTTC. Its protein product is CASSGRAGNEQFF.

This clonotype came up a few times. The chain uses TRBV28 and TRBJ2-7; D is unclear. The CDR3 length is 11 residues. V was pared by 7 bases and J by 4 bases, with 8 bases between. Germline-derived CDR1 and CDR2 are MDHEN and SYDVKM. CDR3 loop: CASTGRYEQYF. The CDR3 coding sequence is TGTGCCAGCACGGGCCGGTACGAGCAGTACTTC.